This T cell receptor (beta chain) was obtained from a study of CD8+ T cells in alopecia areata. The treatment is: oral pan-JAK inhibitor, 5-10 mg twice daily. Extraction of RNA preceded its reverse transcription into cDNA, which served as the sequencing template. Here immunoSEQ multiplex PCR was the method, and the copy in TCRdb shows in-frame clones only, minus some. The sample has over 200,000 clones; about three fifths are singletons. V lost 4 bases to trimming and J lost 6 bases, with 16 bases between them. The CDR3 is made up of 15 amino acids. Germline CDR1 LNHNV, CDR2 YYDKDF (reference sequence).

The clonotype originates from a human donor with alopecia areata. Source: CD4+ T cells sorted from blood, taken at week 4, from a patient treated with tofacitinib. The genes are TRBV15 and TRBJ1-5, with TRBD1 as a possible D gene (5 bases). CDR3: CATSTIREAVQPQHF. Here the CDR3 DNA reads TGTGCCACCAGCACCATCAGGGAGGCGGTTCAGCCCCAGCATTTT. The full variable domain, completed using reference TRBV15 and TRBJ1-5, is DAMVIQNPRYQVTQFGKPVTLSCSQTLNHNVMYWYQQKSSQAPKLLFHYYDKDFNNEADTPDNFQSRRPNTSFCFLDIRSPGLGDTAMYLCATSTIREAVQPQHFGDGTRLSIL.